The 25 T cell receptor beta chains below were found in one sample sequenced in a study of Ad26.COV2.S vaccination and SARS-CoV-2 variants. Here immunoSEQ multiplex PCR was the method, and the copy in TCRdb shows in-frame clones only, minus some. The sample yields approximately 360,000 clones, about four fifths seen once. The treatment: around 19 received Ad26.COV2.S at low or high dose, single or two shots; about 5 received placebo; per-sample allocation not given. Sampling happened 63 days after the first vaccine or placebo injection. The sequences come from peripheral blood, collected in a trial of Ad26.COV2.S vaccine versus placebo. These TCRs come from a person between 18 and 59 years old who received the Ad26.COV2.S COVID-19 vaccine or a placebo.

The chain links TRBV11-2 to TRBJ2-7; TRBD2 aligns across 7 bases. This CDR3 is built from 14 residues. Germline V CDR1 and CDR2: SGHAT, FQNNGV. V dropped 3 bases and J dropped 0; count of bases not matched to a gene: 2. This chain's CDR3 is CASSFERGSYEQYF. CDR3 DNA sequence: TGTGCCAGCAGCTTCGAGCGGGGCTCCTACGAGCAGTACTTC.

This chain links TRBV4-1 with TRBJ1-2, with D possibly TRBD1 on 5 matching bases. The V gene lost 0 bases and the J gene lost 0 bases, with 23 bases spanning the gap. The CDR3 has 20 residues. The germline CDR1 and CDR2 sequences are MGHRA and YSYEKL. The CDR3 DNA reads as TGCGCCAGCAGCCAAGATAACCGGGGGATCTTCCGACTAGCTAACTATGGCTACACCTTC. As protein: CASSQDNRGIFRLANYGYTF.

This chain uses TRBV9 with TRBJ1-2, with a possible D match to TRBD1 (5 bases). This CDR3 has 14 amino acids. Per the germline V gene, CDR1 is SGDLS and CDR2 is YYNGEE. Trimming took 4 bases from V and 6 from J, leaving 16 bases between them. CDR3 loop: CASSPTGGVDGYTF. For the CDR3, the DNA is TGTGCCAGCAGCCCAACCGGAGGGGTGGATGGCTACACCTTC. The complete variable domain, with remaining parts taken from reference TRBV9 and TRBJ1-2, reads DSGVTQTPKHLITATGQRVTLRCSPRSGDLSVYWYQQSLDQGLQFLIQYYNGEERAKGNILERFSAQQFPDLHSELNLSSLELGDSALYFCASSPTGGVDGYTFGSGTRLTVV.

The genes are TRBV24-1 and TRBJ2-3; the match to TRBD2 covers 10 bases. The CDR3 is made up of 16 amino acids. The J segment lost 6 bases and the V segment lost 4 bases, leaving 9 bases of the junction unmatched. The V gene's germline CDR1 is KGHDR and CDR2 SFDVKD. CDR3 amino acids: CATSDRAGGGYDTQYF. The CDR3 DNA is TGTGCCACCAGTGACCGAGCGGGGGGGGGCTACGATACGCAGTATTTT.

The CDR3 protein is CASSGAGVFGNTIYF. Here the CDR3 DNA reads TGTGCCAGCAGCGGGGCGGGAGTTTTTGGAAACACCATATATTTT. The chain has TRBV9 and TRBJ1-3; no clear D. Deletions cut 3 bases from V and 3 bases from J, with 13 bases between. The CDR3 spans 15 residues. Germline V lookup: CDR1 SGDLS, CDR2 YYNGEE.

This chain joins TRBV4-3 and TRBJ2-1, with TRBD1 identical over 8 bases. Germline CDR1 reads LGHNA; CDR2 reads YSLEER. The CDR3 has 16 amino acids. V dropped 1 base and J dropped 4; count of bases not matched to a gene: 6. The CDR3: CASSQVTGVTYNEQFF. CDR3 nucleotides: TGCGCCAGCAGCCAAGTGACAGGGGTTACGTACAATGAGCAGTTCTTC.

The chain joins TRBV11-3 to TRBJ2-1; a weak D match, TRBD2 (5 bases). With 2 bases removed from V and 7 bases from J, the gap between germline ends came to 18 bases. Germline CDR1 reads SGHNT; CDR2 reads YENEEA. The CDR3 loop spans 16 amino acids. The CDR3 DNA sequence: TGTGCCAGCAGCTTATTCAGCGGTCTCCTGGGGAATGAGCAGTTCTTC. Translating it yields CASSLFSGLLGNEQFF.

The V call is TRBV6-5, the J call TRBJ2-2; a possible D gene is TRBD2 (5 bases). Per the germline V gene, CDR1 is MNHEY and CDR2 is SVGAGI. CDR3 length: 15 amino acids. Deletions cut 5 bases from V and 1 base from J, with 11 bases between. The CDR3 sequence is CASSTGLLNTGELFF. The DNA of the CDR3 is TGTGCCAGCAGTACTGGACTCCTGAACACCGGGGAGCTGTTTTTT.

The chain is built from TRBV3-1 (or the pseudogene TRBV3-2) and TRBJ2-2, with TRBD1 as a possible D gene (6 bases). V lost 1 base and J lost 0, with 12 bases in between. Looked up from germline, CDR1 is LGHDT and CDR2 is YNNKEL (reference sequence). The CDR3 has 17 residues. CDR3 nucleotide sequence: TGTGCCAGCAGCCAAGCCCCCAGGGGCGCGAACACCGGGGAGCTGTTTTTT. Translation gives CASSQAPRGANTGELFF.

The chain links TRBV18 to TRBJ2-1; D not certain. V was trimmed by 1 base and J by 4 bases, leaving 8 bases between them. This CDR3 region has 14 residues. Germline assignment: CDR1 KGHSH and CDR2 LQKENI. CDR3 sequence: CASSPLGYYNEQFF. The CDR3 region has the DNA TGTGCCAGCTCACCACTGGGGTATTACAATGAGCAGTTCTTC.

This rearrangement joins TRBV7-9 to TRBJ2-1; TRBD2 matches at 9 bases. Germline values: CDR1 SEHNR, CDR2 FQNEAQ (reference sequence). The trim removed 4 bases at V and 4 bases at J, leaving 8 bases unmatched. CDR3 size: 16 residues. The CDR3 sequence is CASSSIAGARYNEQFF. The CDR3 bases are TGTGCCAGCAGCTCAATAGCGGGGGCCCGGTACAATGAGCAGTTCTTC.

V usage is TRBV19 and J usage is TRBJ1-5; D unclear. Trimming shortened V by 3 bases and J by 0 bases, and 15 bases separated the two germline ends. The germline V gene encodes CDR1 LNHDA and CDR2 SQIVND (reference sequence). There are 17 residues in the CDR3. CDR3 bases: TGTGCCAGTAGTATCAGATCGGCGGCGTCTAGCAATCAGCCCCAGCATTTT. Its translation: CASSIRSAASSNQPQHF.

The CDR3 nucleotides read TGTGCCTGGAGGACCAGGGGCAACACTGAAGCTTTCTTT. Translating gives CAWRTRGNTEAFF. The gene calls are TRBV30 and TRBJ1-1; TRBD1 is a possible D gene (6 bases). Germline-derived CDR1 and CDR2 are GTSNPN and SVGIG (reference sequence). There are 13 residues in the CDR3. V was trimmed by 3 bases and J by 2 bases, leaving 10 bases between them.

The chain links TRBV27 to TRBJ2-1; 11 nucleotides match TRBD2. CDR1 MNHEY and CDR2 SMNVEV come from the germline V gene (reference sequence). The CDR3 totals 15 residues. Losses at the gene ends were 3 bases for V and 9 bases for J; bases not matched to a gene: 7. CDR3 sequence: CASSFLLAGAGEQFF. The CDR3 DNA sequence: TGTGCCAGCAGTTTTTTACTAGCGGGAGCGGGTGAGCAGTTCTTC.

This clone was found once. The genes are TRBV6-5 and TRBJ1-1; D ambiguous. Deletions cut 6 bases from V and 6 bases from J, with 8 bases between. Germline V CDR1 and CDR2: MNHEY, SVGAGI. The CDR3 runs to 11 residues. In DNA, the CDR3 is TGTGCCAGCAGCCGAGGGTCTGAAGCTTTCTTT. Encoded protein: CASSRGSEAFF.

V usage is TRBV4-1 and J usage is TRBJ2-7, with 7 bases lining up with TRBD2. V lost 1 base to trimming and J lost 0 bases; unmatched junction nucleotides: 12. The germline V gene has CDR1 MGHRA and CDR2 YSYEKL. The length of the CDR3 is 18 residues. The DNA of the CDR3 is TGCGCCAGCAGCCAAGTCCTATTGGGACTATCCAGCTCCTACGAGCAGTACTTC. Its protein product is CASSQVLLGLSSSYEQYF.

The genes are TRBV11-2 and TRBJ2-2; TRBD2 matches at 8 bases. The CDR3 totals 16 residues. V lost 5 bases, J lost 1 base, and 6 bases stayed unmatched. Germline loops: CDR1 SGHAT, CDR2 FQNNGV. DNA for the CDR3: TGTGCCAGCAGCCCCAGGACTAGCAGGAACACCGGGGAGCTGTTTTTT. Its protein is CASSPRTSRNTGELFF.

This clone was seen more than once but under ten times. This chain connects TRBV6-2 or TRBV6-3 to TRBJ2-2, with 7 bases identical to TRBD2. CDR3 size: 13 residues. V lost 4 bases, J lost 7 bases, and 3 bases stayed unmatched. Germline V gene lookup returns CDR1 MNHEY and CDR2 SVGEGT. In nucleotides, the CDR3 is TGTGCCAGCAGTTTCCGGGAGGTCGGGGAGCTGTTTTTT. Translation: CASSFREVGELFF.

This clone came up a few times. The gene calls are TRBV27 and TRBJ1-1, with 9 nucleotides matching TRBD1. Germline assignment: CDR1 MNHEY and CDR2 SMNVEV (reference sequence). The CDR3 has 13 amino acids. The junction had 3 bases not matched to a gene; V was cut back by 6 bases and J by 4 bases. The CDR3 spells CASRRQGGTEAFF. In nucleotides, the CDR3 is TGTGCCAGCAGGCGACAGGGGGGCACTGAAGCTTTCTTT.

V usage is TRBV18 and J usage is TRBJ2-3; 14 bases agree with TRBD2. CDR1 and CDR2 (germline): KGHSH, LQKENI. V was clipped by 3 bases and J by 4 bases; unmatched bases: 6. The CDR3 runs 17 residues. CDR3 protein: CASSPQTSGGASDTQYF. In DNA, the CDR3 is TGTGCCAGCTCACCCCAGACTAGCGGGGGGGCGTCAGATACGCAGTATTTT.

This clone was seen a single time. The chain carries TRBV6-5 and TRBJ2-5, with D perhaps TRBD1 or TRBD2 (5 bases each). In germline, CDR1 is MNHEY, CDR2 SVGAGI. This CDR3 is 14 amino acids long. Trimming removed 7 bases from V and 7 bases from J, with 19 bases in between. This CDR3 is CASTLPGTERTQYF. CDR3 in DNA: TGTGCCAGCACCCTCCCCGGGACGGAAAGGACCCAGTACTTC.

The J gene is TRBJ1-1, the V gene TRBV19; no reliable D call. CDR1 and CDR2 from the germline V gene are LNHDA and SQIVND (reference sequence). V gave up 7 bases and J gave up 4 bases, with 13 bases separating them. The CDR3 is 13 amino acids. CDR3 DNA: TGTGCCAGTACGAACCCCCCAGGCACTGAAGCTTTCTTT. It codes for CASTNPPGTEAFF.

The rearrangement links TRBV9 to TRBJ1-2; D unclear. CDR3 size: 14 residues. V was cut by 6 bases and J by 5 bases, with 17 bases left in between. Germline lookup yields CDR1 SGDLS and CDR2 YYNGEE. The CDR3 reads CASTPTEGLYGYTF. The CDR3 DNA sequence: TGTGCCAGCACCCCTACTGAGGGCCTTTATGGCTACACCTTC.

Only a few counts were recorded for this clone. V is TRBV5-4 and J is TRBJ2-2; D is possibly TRBD1 (5 bases). The V and J ends lost 1 base and 1 base respectively, with 11 bases between them. The CDR3 spans 16 residues. Germline CDR1 is SGHNT and CDR2 is YYREEE (reference sequence). Here the CDR3 DNA reads TGTGCCAGCAGCTTGTTTAAGGGGCAGAACACCGGGGAGCTGTTTTTT. Its protein product is CASSLFKGQNTGELFF.

This clone was seen a few times. The chain uses TRBV10-3 and TRBJ2-1, with TRBD1 as a possible D gene (6 bases). Germline loops: CDR1 ENHRY, CDR2 SYGVKD. The CDR3 has 14 amino acids. V shed 9 bases and J shed 4 bases, with 16 bases lying between them. CDR3 sequence: CAILDEGVYNEQFF. For the CDR3, the DNA is TGTGCCATTTTGGACGAGGGGGTATACAATGAGCAGTTCTTC.